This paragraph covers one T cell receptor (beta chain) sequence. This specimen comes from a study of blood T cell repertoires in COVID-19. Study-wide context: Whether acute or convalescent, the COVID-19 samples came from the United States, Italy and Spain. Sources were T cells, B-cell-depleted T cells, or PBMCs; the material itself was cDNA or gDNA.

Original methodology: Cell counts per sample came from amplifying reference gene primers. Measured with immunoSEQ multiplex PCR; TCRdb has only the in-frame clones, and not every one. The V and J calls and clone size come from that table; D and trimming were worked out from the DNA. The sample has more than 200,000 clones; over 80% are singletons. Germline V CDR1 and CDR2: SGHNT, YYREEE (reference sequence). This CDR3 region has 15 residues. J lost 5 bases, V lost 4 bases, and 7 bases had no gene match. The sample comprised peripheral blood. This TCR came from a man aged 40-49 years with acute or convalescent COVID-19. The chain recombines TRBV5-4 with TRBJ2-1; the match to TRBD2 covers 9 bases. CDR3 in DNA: TGTGCCAGCAGCCGCAGACTAGCGGAGCACAATGAGCAGTTCTTC. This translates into CASSRRLAEHNEQFF.